The subject of this entry is one TCR beta chain. Its target is unknown. TCRdb reprocessed the 5' RACE reads and keeps a single row for each CDR3 protein, giving no DNA. Here the sample table reports approximately 200,000 distinct CDR3 sequences. There are 15 residues in the CDR3. This sample is drawn from a study of monozygotic twins with inflammatory bowel disease. Overall study findings and caveats: Healthy co-twins exceeded IBD patients in TCRbeta diversity as measured by inverse Simpson. Comparison of concordant versus discordant twins revealed no difference in repertoire similarity, possibly due to limited power.

Sequencing was done on a sample of blood. The chain carries TRBV12-3 or TRBV12-4 and TRBJ1-5; TCRdb designates TRBD1, a call that cannot be tested without DNA. The TCR was taken from a human donor with ulcerative colitis or Crohn's disease, or a healthy co-twin of an affected twin (not recorded which). CDR3 region: CASRPGQGGLMPQHF.